Listed here are 17 T cell receptor beta chains from one sample, sequenced in a study of spatial heterogeneity in lung cancer. Study-level points and caveats: Counts of expanded alpha and beta TCRs within tumors tracked the tumor nonsynonymous mutation count.

Each CDR3 protein gets one entry after TCRdb re-called the 5' RACE reads with MiXCR. Of some 9,500 distinct CDR3 sequences detected, over 11% appear once; the ten largest clones hold 13% to 15%. Regarding time point: sample taken at primary tumor resection. The antigens for these receptors are not known. This sample comprised lung tumor tissue, obtained at surgery. Receptors were obtained from a male donor with early-stage non-small cell lung cancer.

Ten or more counts support this clonotype. This beta chain was picked up by a library intended for alpha chains and is off target, so its count carries little meaning. The rearrangement uses TRBV7-3 and TRBJ2-3; 7 bases match TRBD1. This CDR3 contains 14 residues. V lost 5 bases and J lost 2; bases outside the gene matches: 4. The germline CDR1 and CDR2 sequences are SGHTA and FQGTGA. CDR3 coding DNA: TGTGCCAGCAGCCCGGGACAGATCACAGATACGCAGTATTTT. Its protein is CASSPGQITDTQYF.

This clonotype has ten or more counts. This beta chain is off target for a library built for alpha chains, so its abundance means little. The chain uses TRBV11-2 and TRBJ2-3, with TRBD2 identical over 12 bases. There are 16 residues in the CDR3. Germline CDR1 SGHAT, CDR2 FQNNGV. V lost 5 bases to trimming and J lost 1 base; unmatched junction nucleotides: 4. This chain's CDR3 is CASSSRLAGGTDTQYF. CDR3 DNA: TGTGCCAGCAGCAGCCGACTAGCGGGGGGCACAGATACGCAGTATTTT.

This clonotype was found many times. The size of this beta chain means little, since it is a stray read in a library made for alpha chains. The chain carries TRBV12-3 or TRBV12-4 and TRBJ1-5; D is undetermined. V gave up 3 bases and J gave up 5 bases, with 14 bases separating them. The CDR3 is 15 residues long. The CDR3 loop is CASSFFGEVDQPQHF. In DNA, the CDR3 is TGTGCCAGCAGTTTCTTCGGGGAGGTTGATCAGCCCCAGCATTTT.

This clonotype is labeled medium-sized. With the library built for alpha chains, this beta chain is off target and its frequency is not meaningful. The chain joins TRBV10-3 to TRBJ2-5, with a weak D call TRBD1 (5 bases). V gave up 4 bases and J gave up 2 bases, with 11 bases separating them. CDR3 length equals 14 residues. The germline gives CDR1 ENHRY, CDR2 SYGVKD. The DNA of the CDR3 is TGTGCCATCAGTGTAGGGGCAGGTCAAGAGACCCAGTACTTC. Amino acids: CAISVGAGQETQYF.

This clonotype was observed at least ten times. With the library built for alpha chains, this beta chain is off target and its frequency is not meaningful. The chain recombines TRBV11-3 with TRBJ2-1; the match to TRBD1 covers 7 bases. The germline gives CDR1 SGHNT, CDR2 YENEEA. The CDR3 loop spans 16 amino acids. J was trimmed by 7 bases and V by 5 bases; bases with no gene match: 14. Here the CDR3 DNA reads TGTGCCAGCAGCCCACGAACAGGGGAAAGGAGGAATGAGCAGTTCTTC. Its translation: CASSPRTGERRNEQFF.

This clonotype was found many times. This beta chain is off target for a library built for alpha chains, so its abundance means little. The rearrangement links TRBV27 to TRBJ1-6, with 8 bases matching TRBD1. The germline V gene has CDR1 MNHEY and CDR2 SMNVEV (reference sequence). This CDR3 region has 14 residues. J gave up 9 bases and V 7 bases, and 8 bases lay outside the gene matches. The CDR3 spells CASNPDRGGSPLHF. For the CDR3, the DNA is TGTGCCAGCAACCCCGACAGGGGTGGTTCACCCCTCCACTTT.

Comments on this clonotype: Because this beta chain is a stray read in a library intended to capture alpha chains, its abundance should not be given much weight. V and J are TRBV6-5 and TRBJ1-6; D uncertain. The CDR3 spans 13 residues. Germline loops: CDR1 MNHEY, CDR2 SVGAGI. Trimming cost V 11 bases and J 13 bases, with 21 bases left between them. This chain's CDR3 is CAVKPGSLDPLHF. DNA for the CDR3: TGTGCCGTCAAGCCGGGCAGCCTAGACCCCCTCCACTTT.

Comment on this clonotype: A library prepared for alpha chains yielded this beta chain as an off-target read; its size is of little meaning. J is TRBJ2-2 and V is TRBV7-9, with unresolved D. Germline CDR1 reads SEHNR; CDR2 reads FQNEAQ (reference sequence). V shed 1 base and J shed 4 bases, with 10 bases lying between them. There are 15 residues in the CDR3. In DNA form, the CDR3 reads TGTGCCAGCAGCTTAGTCCTGGGCGGCACCGGGGAGCTGTTTTTT. Translated: CASSLVLGGTGELFF.

This clonotype was recorded many times. As an off-target read in a library built for alpha chains, this beta chain has a frequency of little significance. DNA of the CDR3: TGTGCCAGCAGCCTAAACAATCAGCCCCAGCATTTT. Translated: CASSLNNQPQHF. The chain has TRBV28 and TRBJ1-5; no definite D call. CDR3 length: 12 residues. V lost 6 bases to trimming and J lost 3 bases, with 6 bases between them. CDR1 is MDHEN, CDR2 SYDVKM, per germline.

At least ten counts were recorded for this clonotype. This beta chain was picked up by a library intended for alpha chains and is off target, so its count carries little meaning. The rearrangement uses TRBV11-1 and TRBJ2-2, with 7 bases that match TRBD2. Per germline, CDR1 SGHAT and CDR2 FQDESV (reference sequence). The ends lost 1 base at V and 6 bases at J; junction bases unmatched: 8. The CDR3 extends over 16 amino acids. The CDR3 region is CASSLVRGRVAGELFF. The CDR3 nucleotides are TGTGCCAGCAGCTTAGTGCGCGGGAGAGTCGCCGGGGAGCTGTTTTTT. The full variable domain, with the rest looked up from reference TRBV11-1 and TRBJ2-2, is EAEVAQSPRYKITEKSQAVAFWCDPISGHATLYWYRQILGQGPELLVQFQDESVVDDSQLPKDRFSAERLKGVDSTLKIQPAELGDSAMYLCASSLVRGRVAGELFFGEGSRLTVL.

In this sample, this clonotype turned up many times. This beta chain appears as a stray read in a library generated for alpha chains; its size is not informative. The chain couples TRBV24-1 to TRBJ2-7, with 9 bases matching TRBD2. This CDR3 comprises 16 residues. Germline lookup yields CDR1 KGHDR and CDR2 SFDVKD. V was clipped by 2 bases and J by 3 bases; unmatched bases: 7. The CDR3 bases are TGTGCCACCAGTGATTCTCGGACTAGCGCTTTCTACGAGCAGTACTTC. This sequence encodes CATSDSRTSAFYEQYF.

This clonotype was observed at least ten times. This beta chain came through as a stray read in a library set up for alpha chains, and its size says little. The gene calls are TRBV7-2 and TRBJ2-2; 7 bases line up with TRBD2. The junction had 16 bases not matched to a gene; V was cut back by 8 bases and J by 7 bases. CDR1 is SGHTA, CDR2 FQGNSA, per germline. This CDR3 has 16 amino acids. The CDR3 spells CASSLDGRRMVGELFF. CDR3 nucleotide sequence: TGTGCCAGCTCCTTAGACGGGAGGAGGATGGTCGGGGAGCTGTTTTTT.

This clonotype was observed at least ten times. As an off-target read in a library built for alpha chains, this beta chain has a frequency of little significance. CDR3 loop: CASSPPFSLAGEQFF. CDR3 nucleotides: TGTGCCAGCTCACCCCCGTTTTCCCTCGCCGGTGAGCAGTTCTTC. This chain uses TRBV18 with TRBJ2-1; D is uncertain. The CDR3 is 15 residues long. Germline values: CDR1 KGHSH, CDR2 LQKENI. V was cut by 3 bases and J by 9 bases, with 18 bases left in between.

In its sample, this clonotype was seen many times. This beta chain slipped into a library made for alpha chains as a stray read, so its size is not meaningful. The rearrangement uses TRBV10-3 and TRBJ2-1, with TRBD2 matching over 16 bases. Germline V gene data show CDR1 as ENHRY and CDR2 as SYGVKD. With V trimmed by 7 bases and J by 6 bases, 6 bases remained unmatched. CDR3 length: 16 amino acids. The chain's CDR3 is CAIIGTSGRARNEQFF. The CDR3 DNA follows: TGTGCCATCATCGGGACTAGCGGGAGGGCCCGCAATGAGCAGTTCTTC.

This clonotype was observed many times. As an off-target read in a library built for alpha chains, this beta chain has a frequency of little significance. CDR3 protein: CASSPKRTGVGIAEAFF. The CDR3 DNA is TGTGCCAGCTCACCAAAGAGGACAGGTGTTGGTATCGCTGAAGCTTTCTTT. The chain recombines TRBV18 with TRBJ1-1, with TRBD1 matching over 7 bases. The J segment lost 6 bases and the V segment lost 2 bases, leaving 15 bases of the junction unmatched. From germline, CDR1 is KGHSH and CDR2 LQKENI. The CDR3 has 17 residues. Together with reference TRBV18 and TRBJ1-1, the CDR3 gives the full variable domain: NAGVMQNPRHLVRRRGQEARLRCSPMKGHSHVYWYRQLPEEGLKFMVYLQKENIIDESGMPKERFSAEFPKEGPSILRIQQVVRGDSAAYFCASSPKRTGVGIAEAFFGQGTRLTVV.

This clonotype is labeled medium-sized. This beta chain is an off-target read within a library intended for alpha chains, so its frequency means little. The genes are TRBV20-1 and TRBJ2-3, with D possibly being TRBD1 (7 bases). V shed 2 bases and J shed 0 bases, with 15 bases lying between them. CDR1 is DFQATT and CDR2 is SNEGSKA in the germline V gene (reference sequence). The CDR3 has 16 residues. The CDR3 spells CSARLNRGGSTDTQYF. The CDR3 DNA reads TGCAGTGCTAGACTAAACAGGGGAGGCAGCACAGATACGCAGTATTTT.

This clonotype appeared many times. For a library built for alpha chains, this beta chain is a stray read; little rests on its size. The chain couples TRBV25-1 to TRBJ2-1, with TRBD2 identical over 10 bases. After removal of 2 bases from V and 0 bases from J, the junction contained 7 bases not matched to a gene. This CDR3 is 18 amino acids long. Germline CDR1 MGHDK, CDR2 SYGVNS. In nucleotides, the CDR3 is TGTGCCAGCAGTGAAGAAACGACTAGCGGGTACTCCTACAATGAGCAGTTCTTC. Translated, it gives CASSEETTSGYSYNEQFF.